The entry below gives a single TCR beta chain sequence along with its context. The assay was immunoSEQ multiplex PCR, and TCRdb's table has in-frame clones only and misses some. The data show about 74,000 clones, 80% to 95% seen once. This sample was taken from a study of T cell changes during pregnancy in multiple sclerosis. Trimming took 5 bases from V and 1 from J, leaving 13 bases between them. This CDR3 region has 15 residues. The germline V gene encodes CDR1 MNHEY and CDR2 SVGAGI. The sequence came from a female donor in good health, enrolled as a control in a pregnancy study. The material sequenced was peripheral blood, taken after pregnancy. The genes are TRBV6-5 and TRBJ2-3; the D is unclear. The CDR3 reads CASSPARSRTDTQYF. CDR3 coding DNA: TGTGCCAGCAGTCCGGCCAGGTCCCGCACAGATACGCAGTATTTT.